What follows is one T cell receptor (beta chain) and its context. The data are from a study of tumor T cells in aggressive B-cell lymphoma. Some clones are missing from TCRdb's copy, which holds only in-frame ones; the method was immunoSEQ multiplex PCR. Counted here are thousands of clones, 82% occurring once; the ten biggest clones make up less than 50%. This clonotype originated in an adult with diffuse large B cell lymphoma. The sample comprised tumor tissue.

The DNA of the CDR3 is TGTGCCAGCAGCCCCCGGGACAGTCCCAATGAGCAGTTCTTC. Translated: CASSPRDSPNEQFF. The V gene is TRBV5-6, the J gene TRBJ2-1; TRBD1 agrees at 7 bases. The CDR3 runs 14 residues. The V gene end was trimmed by 4 bases and the J gene end by 6 bases; junction bases not matched to a gene: 7. The germline V gene has CDR1 SGHDT and CDR2 YYEEEE.